The rows below give T cell receptor beta chains drawn from one sample of a study of T cells after yellow fever vaccination. TCRdb analysed the 5' RACE reads with MiXCR anew, one entry per CDR3 protein. Among 610,000 or so distinct CDR3 sequences listed, 9% to 15% were seen once. The sample was PBMCs, taken on the day of the yellow fever booster vaccination. These receptors all come from a man aged 25 to 40 who received the YFV17D yellow fever vaccine. The CDR3 runs from the conserved cysteine through the conserved F or W. Fields, in order: J gene, V gene, clone size, D gene, CDR3 protein, CDR3 DNA. D genes are given only for firm matches. Part of the rows lack a size; the others show once, few, many or a class for expanded clones.

j_gene: TRBJ1-1
v_gene: TRBV6-5
abundance: few
d_gene: TRBD1
CDR3aa: CASIRTGGRSDTEAFF
CDR3nt: TGTGCCAGCATTAGGACAGGGGGTAGGTCGGACACTGAAGCTTTCTTT

j_gene: TRBJ1-2
v_gene: TRBV4-3
abundance: .
d_gene: .
CDR3aa: CASSQGPGGDYGYTF
CDR3nt: TGCGCCAGCAGCCAAGGGCCCGGAGGGGACTATGGCTACACCTTC

j_gene: TRBJ2-3
v_gene: TRBV4-3
abundance: .
d_gene: TRBD2
CDR3aa: CASSQAGSGRGRTDTQYF
CDR3nt: TGCGCCAGCAGCCAAGCTGGTAGCGGGAGGGGCCGCACAGATACGCAGTATTTT

j_gene: TRBJ2-3
v_gene: TRBV19
abundance: .
d_gene: TRBD2
CDR3aa: CASSMPGLAATDTQYF
CDR3nt: TGTGCCAGTAGTATGCCCGGACTAGCGGCCACAGATACGCAGTATTTT

j_gene: TRBJ1-1
v_gene: TRBV7-2
abundance: many
d_gene: .
CDR3aa: CASSSVQNTEAFF
CDR3nt: TGTGCCAGCAGCTCAGTCCAGAACACTGAAGCTTTCTTT

j_gene: TRBJ2-3
v_gene: TRBV9
abundance: few
d_gene: .
CDR3aa: CASSVADSAQYF
CDR3nt: TGTGCCAGCAGCGTAGCTGACTCTGCGCAGTATTTT

j_gene: TRBJ2-3
v_gene: TRBV20-1
abundance: few
d_gene: .
CDR3aa: CSATKGGVADTQYF
CDR3nt: TGCAGTGCTACCAAGGGGGGGGTGGCGGATACGCAGTATTTT

j_gene: TRBJ2-1
v_gene: TRBV5-1
abundance: many
d_gene: TRBD2
CDR3aa: CASSLGLAGYGSLNEQFF
CDR3nt: TGCGCCAGCAGCTTGGGTCTAGCGGGCTACGGTTCACTGAATGAGCAGTTCTTC

j_gene: TRBJ1-3
v_gene: TRBV20-1
abundance: .
d_gene: .
CDR3aa: CSASTSGSNSGNTIYF
CDR3nt: TGCAGTGCTAGCACGTCGGGATCAAACTCTGGAAACACCATATATTTT

j_gene: TRBJ2-7
v_gene: TRBV6-4
abundance: .
d_gene: .
CDR3aa: CASSAVARTSSYEQYF
CDR3nt: TGTGCCAGCAGCGCTGTTGCTCGCACCTCTTCCTACGAGCAGTACTTC

j_gene: TRBJ2-7
v_gene: TRBV20-1
abundance: .
d_gene: .
CDR3aa: CSAPKRDEQYF
CDR3nt: TGCAGTGCCCCGAAACGTGACGAGCAGTACTTC

j_gene: TRBJ2-7
v_gene: TRBV5-5
abundance: few
d_gene: .
CDR3aa: CASSFGREGEQYF
CDR3nt: TGTGCCAGCAGCTTTGGCAGGGAAGGCGAGCAGTACTTC

j_gene: TRBJ2-5
v_gene: TRBV7-6
abundance: .
d_gene: TRBD2
CDR3aa: CASSLEPPGLAGLGETQYF
CDR3nt: TGTGCCAGCAGCTTAGAACCACCGGGACTAGCGGGATTAGGGGAGACCCAGTACTTC

j_gene: TRBJ1-1
v_gene: TRBV20-1
abundance: .
d_gene: .
CDR3aa: CSAKVTEAFF
CDR3nt: TGCAGTGCTAAGGTGACAGAAGCTTTCTTT

j_gene: TRBJ1-4
v_gene: TRBV4-2
abundance: .
d_gene: .
CDR3aa: CASSQEVEGGEKLFF
CDR3nt: TGTGCCAGCAGCCAAGAGGTGGAGGGGGGAGAAAAACTGTTTTTT

j_gene: TRBJ2-3
v_gene: TRBV7-2
abundance: many
d_gene: .
CDR3aa: CASSLRDIRDF
CDR3nt: TGTGCCAGCAGCTTAAGGGACATCCGGGATTTT

j_gene: TRBJ2-1
v_gene: TRBV5-1
abundance: few
d_gene: TRBD1
CDR3aa: CASSPNRDRIYNEQFF
CDR3nt: TGCGCCAGCAGCCCCAACCGGGACAGGATATACAATGAGCAGTTCTTC

j_gene: TRBJ2-1
v_gene: TRBV29-1
abundance: many
d_gene: .
CDR3aa: CSVEGSSYNEQFF
CDR3nt: TGCAGCGTTGAGGGGAGCTCCTACAATGAGCAGTTCTTC

j_gene: TRBJ2-5
v_gene: TRBV7-9
abundance: .
d_gene: .
CDR3aa: CASLAGETQYF
CDR3nt: TGTGCCAGCCTCGCAGGGGAGACCCAGTACTTC

j_gene: TRBJ1-1
v_gene: TRBV6-5
abundance: few
d_gene: .
CDR3aa: CASSYDINTEAFF
CDR3nt: TGTGCCAGCAGTTACGACATCAACACTGAAGCTTTCTTT

j_gene: TRBJ1-2
v_gene: TRBV12-3/TRBV12-4
abundance: few
d_gene: TRBD1
CDR3aa: CASSRGQLANYGYTF
CDR3nt: TGTGCCAGCAGCCGGGGACAGTTAGCTAACTATGGCTACACCTTC